The 22 T cell receptor beta chains listed next were all sequenced from one sample in a study of control samples from healthy donors and cancer patients. Assay: immunoSEQ multiplex PCR; the TCRdb copy retains only in-frame clones and omits some. This sample carries approximately 190,000 clones, approximately 91% of them seen once, and the ten largest clones take about 1.7%. Sample: blood. Receptor source: a man aged 30 to 45 in good health.

The chain couples TRBV7-9 to TRBJ2-4; weak D call: TRBD2 (6 bases). V dropped 4 bases and J dropped 0 bases, with 19 bases sitting between them. This CDR3 has 18 amino acids. The germline V gene encodes CDR1 SEHNR and CDR2 FQNEAQ (reference sequence). In DNA form, the CDR3 reads TGTGCCAGCAGCTCCCGGGTAGAAGACGGGGGAGCCAAAAACATTCAGTACTTC. Its protein product is CASSSRVEDGGAKNIQYF.

The chain carries TRBV18 and TRBJ1-5, with D possibly TRBD1 on 6 matching bases. Trimming shortened V by 0 bases and J by 0 bases, and 12 bases separated the two germline ends. Germline values: CDR1 KGHSH, CDR2 LQKENI. CDR3 length: 17 amino acids. CDR3 amino acids: CASSPPLVQGSNQPQHF. The CDR3 bases are TGTGCCAGCTCACCACCATTGGTACAGGGTAGCAATCAGCCCCAGCATTTT.

For the CDR3, the DNA is TGTGCCAGCTCACCACCGGGGGGACAGTTTTTCACAGATACGCAGTATTTT. The encoded protein is CASSPPGGQFFTDTQYF. The gene calls are TRBV18 and TRBJ2-3, with D possibly TRBD1 on 7 matching bases. Looked up from germline, CDR1 is KGHSH and CDR2 is LQKENI. Trimming cost V 0 bases and J 2 bases, with 15 bases left between them. This CDR3 spans 17 amino acids.

The chain is built from TRBV7-8 and TRBJ1-5; 10 bases are a match to TRBD1. V lost 5 bases to trimming and J lost 7 bases; unmatched junction nucleotides: 20. The CDR3 extends over 19 amino acids. Germline V gives CDR1 SGHVS, CDR2 FQNEAQ. The CDR3 bases are TGTGCCAGCAGCCCATGGGAATCTTTGGGACAGGGGATCCACCAGCCCCAGCATTTT. Residues: CASSPWESLGQGIHQPQHF.

The rearrangement joins TRBV5-6 to TRBJ1-1; unclear D gene. Trimming pared 0 bases from V and 0 bases from J, leaving 6 bases between. CDR3 length equals 14 residues. Germline assignment: CDR1 SGHDT and CDR2 YYEEEE. The CDR3 DNA follows: TGTGCCAGCAGCTTGGGACGGTTGAACACTGAAGCTTTCTTT. Its translation is CASSLGRLNTEAFF.

The rearrangement uses TRBV5-8 and TRBJ1-5; D gene uncertain. The CDR3 extends over 12 amino acids. Germline loops: CDR1 SGHTS, CDR2 YDEGEE. The ends were cut back, 6 bases at V and 7 bases at J, with 11 bases in the middle. CDR3 amino acids: CASNWRGQPQHF. The CDR3 nucleotides read TGTGCCAGCAATTGGCGAGGGCAGCCCCAGCATTTT.

The table lists this clone with a count of one. The rearrangement joins TRBV29-1 to TRBJ1-1; 11 nucleotides line up with TRBD1. Germline assignment: CDR1 SQVTM and CDR2 ANQGSEA. CDR3 length equals 14 residues. Germline trimming cut 6 bases from V and 5 bases from J; bases unmatched to any gene: 8. The CDR3 region has the DNA TGCAGCGTGGACCGGACAGGGGGCTTAACTGAAGCTTTCTTT. Translated, it gives CSVDRTGGLTEAFF.

This chain joins TRBV4-1 and TRBJ2-1; D is perhaps TRBD2 (6 bases). The CDR3 has 17 amino acids. V lost 0 bases, J lost 9 bases, and 21 bases lay in between. Per germline, CDR1 MGHRA and CDR2 YSYEKL. The CDR3 DNA sequence: TGCGCCAGCAGCCAAGATACTAGGAGCGGGCCGGCGGGTGAGCAGTTCTTC. This sequence encodes CASSQDTRSGPAGEQFF.

This clone came up once. The chain recombines TRBV27 with TRBJ2-4, with 8 nucleotides matching TRBD2. Trimming cost V 5 bases and J 2 bases; bases outside gene matches: 17. CDR1 MNHEY and CDR2 SMNVEV come from the germline V gene (reference sequence). This CDR3 has 19 residues. Here the CDR3 reads CASSPRGGGGYLPKNIQYF. The CDR3 nucleotides read TGTGCCAGCAGTCCCCGGGGGGGCGGGGGGTATTTACCCAAAAACATTCAGTACTTC.

This rearrangement joins TRBV2 to TRBJ1-4, with no clear D. Germline CDR1 and CDR2: SNHLY and FYNNEI. This CDR3 is 13 amino acids long. V was cut by 6 bases and J by 5 bases, with 10 bases left in between. The CDR3 DNA reads TGTGCCAGCAGCCTTGAATTCAATGAAAAACTGTTTTTT. Residues: CASSLEFNEKLFF.

The chain carries TRBV5-6 and TRBJ2-1, with D perhaps matching TRBD2 (7 bases). Germline-derived CDR1 and CDR2 are SGHDT and YYEEEE. Trimming shortened V by 7 bases and J by 6 bases, and 17 bases separated the two germline ends. This CDR3 region has 14 residues. CDR3 region: CASLRGASSNEQFF. The CDR3, as DNA: TGTGCCAGCCTTCGGGGGGCGTCGTCCAATGAGCAGTTCTTC.

The chain joins TRBV10-3 to TRBJ2-7; the D gene is possibly TRBD2 (7 bases). Germline V CDR1 and CDR2: ENHRY, SYGVKD. V was trimmed by 6 bases and J by 7 bases, leaving 19 bases between them. This CDR3 region has 14 residues. CDR3 DNA sequence: TGTGCCATCAGGGCGGACAGCCGGGGAGGGGAGCAGTACTTC. This gives the protein CAIRADSRGGEQYF.

The chain links TRBV5-4 to TRBJ1-6; D call uncertain. Germline-derived CDR1 and CDR2 are SGHNT and YYREEE (reference sequence). V dropped 1 base and J dropped 3 bases, with 8 bases sitting between them. The CDR3 contains 15 residues. The CDR3, as DNA: TGTGCCAGCAGCTTGAGGGAGGACTATAATTCACCCCTCCACTTT. Its translation: CASSLREDYNSPLHF.

This clone was seen only once. The J gene is TRBJ2-5, the V gene TRBV7-9, with D perhaps matching TRBD1 or TRBD2 (5 bases each). The CDR3 consists of 15 residues. V shed 5 bases and J shed 5 bases, with 18 bases lying between them. In germline, CDR1 is SEHNR, CDR2 FQNEAQ (reference sequence). The CDR3 region has the DNA TGTGCCAGCAGCAATAGCGTGGGGGTCCGGGAGACCCAGTACTTC. It encodes CASSNSVGVRETQYF.

The J gene is TRBJ1-3, the V gene TRBV6-5; perhaps TRBD1 as D (5 bases). This CDR3 has 12 residues. In germline, CDR1 is MNHEY, CDR2 SVGAGI. Trimming cost V 8 bases and J 2 bases, with 7 bases left between them. CDR3 region: CASGGAGNTIYF. CDR3 bases: TGTGCCAGCGGGGGTGCTGGAAACACCATATATTTT.

The chain recombines TRBV6-5 with TRBJ1-2; D is undetermined. The CDR3 is made up of 13 amino acids. V shed 7 bases and J shed 3 bases, with 12 bases lying between them. CDR1 MNHEY and CDR2 SVGAGI come from the germline V gene. The DNA of the CDR3 is TGTGCCAGCACCAACCTTCTGGACTATGGCTACACCTTC. Translated, it gives CASTNLLDYGYTF.

This chain joins TRBV6-1 and TRBJ1-6; D gene ambiguous. The CDR3 totals 16 residues. The V gene lost 0 bases and the J gene lost 8 bases, with 14 bases spanning the gap. Germline assignment: CDR1 MNHNS and CDR2 SASEGT. The CDR3 spells CASSEALVRSDSPLHF. CDR3 nucleotides: TGTGCCAGCAGTGAAGCGCTAGTCAGGAGCGATTCACCCCTCCACTTT.

The chain joins TRBV7-2 to TRBJ1-3; D remains ambiguous. V was clipped by 1 base and J by 8 bases, with 15 bases between them. CDR1 and CDR2 from the germline V gene are SGHTA and FQGNSA. The CDR3 totals 15 residues. The chain's CDR3 is CASSLDLQGVDTIYF. CDR3 sequence (DNA): TGTGCCAGCAGCTTAGACCTACAAGGTGTAGACACCATATATTTT.

Comment on this clone: Other DNA sequences from this sample encode an identical CDR3 as well. The chain carries TRBV7-2 and TRBJ1-1; tentatively, D is TRBD1 (5 bases). V lost 3 bases and J lost 1, with 6 bases in between. CDR3 length: 13 amino acids. Germline values: CDR1 SGHTA, CDR2 FQGNSA. The CDR3 nucleotides are TGTGCCAGCAGCTTTGGGGGGAACACTGAAGCTTTCTTT. Translated: CASSFGGNTEAFF. Supplemented by reference TRBV7-2 and TRBJ1-1, the full variable domain reads GAGVSQSPSNKVTEKGKDVELRCDPISGHTALYWYRQSLGQGLEFLIYFQGNSAPDKSGLPSDRFSAERTGGSVSTLTIQRTQQEDSAVYLCASSFGGNTEAFFGQGTRLTVV.

The rearrangement joins TRBV4-2 to TRBJ1-2, with TRBD1 identical over 7 bases. The CDR3 is 18 amino acids. Germline V gene data show CDR1 as LGHNA and CDR2 as YNFKEQ. V gave up 4 bases and J gave up 1 base; unmatched junction bases: 15. CDR3: CASSRKESSGGDNYGYTF. CDR3 DNA: TGTGCCAGCAGCCGGAAGGAATCGTCAGGGGGAGATAACTATGGCTACACCTTC.

The chain joins TRBV24-1 to TRBJ2-5; 7 bases are shared with TRBD2. Per the germline V gene, CDR1 is KGHDR and CDR2 is SFDVKD. V lost 7 bases, J lost 4 bases, and 11 bases stayed unmatched. This CDR3 comprises 15 residues. The CDR3 is CATSHGEGSPETQYF. CDR3 sequence (DNA): TGTGCCACCAGCCACGGGGAGGGATCCCCAGAGACCCAGTACTTC.

This clone occurred a few times. This rearrangement joins TRBV7-9 to TRBJ1-2; D is uncertain. Germline V CDR1 and CDR2: SEHNR, FQNEAQ (reference sequence). The germline V and J ends were trimmed by 1 base and 4 bases, with 13 bases remaining between them. This CDR3 comprises 15 residues. The CDR3 loop is CASSLGAGDTYGYTF. CDR3 sequence (DNA): TGTGCCAGCAGCTTAGGGGCAGGAGACACCTATGGCTACACCTTC.